This T cell receptor beta chain originates from a study of response to subunit inactivated influenza vaccine. This clonotype came up many times. TCRdb reprocessed the RT-PCR reads via MiXCR and lists one record per CDR3 protein. The table lists some 540,000 distinct CDR3 sequences, around 21% of them singletons, with about 2.8% in the top ten. These records were also assigned to another study, of T cells expressing NK-cell markers. That source adds: 5'RACE template switching built TCR beta cDNA with unique molecular identifiers. Source material for TCR beta repertoires consisted of sorted CD3+CD56+NKG2C+, CD3+CD56+NKG2C- and CD3+CD56-NKG2C+ T cells.

The TCR comes from a man aged 45-65 years who received an inactivated influenza vaccine. The sequencing used CD4+ T cells sorted from PBMCs, collected roughly 12 days after vaccination.

The CDR3 DNA is TGCGCCAGCAGCCACGGGACAGCCTACGAGCAGTACTTC. Translation gives CASSHGTAYEQYF. This chain joins TRBV5-1 and TRBJ2-7; 7 nucleotides agree with TRBD1. CDR3 length: 13 amino acids. V dropped 4 bases and J dropped 2; count of bases not matched to a gene: 3. The germline V gene has CDR1 SGHRS and CDR2 YFSETQ.